This TCR beta chain was sequenced for a study of a mutant IDH1 vaccine in newly diagnosed glioma. Study information: Vaccine administration was initiated 4-6 weeks following radiotherapy alone, or with temozolomide cycles. Study results and limitations: Among all patients, vaccine-induced immune responses occurred in approximately 93%.

The germline V gene encodes CDR1 SGDLS and CDR2 YYNGEE. The CDR3 contains 15 residues. Trimming shortened V by 5 bases and J by 10 bases, and 22 bases separated the two germline ends. On this clone itself: The antigen is unknown.

Sample time point: week 5, during vaccination. Each vaccine dose was 300 ug of mutant IDH1 20-mer peptide, with topical imiquimod. Donors' newly diagnosed IDH1-mutant WHO grade 3 or 4 astrocytomas lacked nuclear ATRX. Here immunoSEQ multiplex PCR was the method, and the copy in TCRdb shows in-frame clones only, minus some. The sample lists about 36,000 clones, roughly 81% occurring once. The material was PBMCs, obtained from a glioma patient whose treatment included an IDH1 peptide vaccine. The rearrangement links TRBV9 to TRBJ2-1; D is unresolved. This clonotype was obtained from a man aged 45-65 years with glioma. The CDR3 protein is CASSVNTSPIWEQFF. DNA for the CDR3: TGTGCCAGCAGTGTAAACACCTCCCCAATTTGGGAGCAGTTCTTC.